This TCR beta chain is drawn from a study of blood T cell repertoires in COVID-19. Study details: Samples representing acute and convalescent COVID-19 were sourced from the United States, Italy and Spain. PBMCs, B-cell-depleted T cells, or T cells were the source of the cDNA or gDNA that made up the material.

In the source study's methods: By means of reference gene primer amplification, nucleated cell counts were estimated. Produced via immunoSEQ multiplex PCR; TCRdb's table is partial and in-frame only. The D gene and trimming were derived from the DNA, and the V and J assignments and clone size from that table. The sample lists some 97,000 clones, around four fifths occurring once. V lost 9 bases and J lost 8; bases outside the gene matches: 11. Germline-derived CDR1 and CDR2 are LNHDA and SQIVND (reference sequence). This CDR3 has 14 residues. The clonotype comes from a man aged 65 to 85 with active or convalescent COVID-19. This chain joins TRBV19 and TRBJ1-4, with 8 nucleotides matching TRBD1. The sample comprised peripheral blood. The CDR3 loop is CASQAGTGGEKLFF. In DNA form, the CDR3 reads TGTGCCAGCCAAGCCGGGACAGGAGGCGAAAAACTGTTTTTT.